A single TCR beta chain is shown here with its context. The table lists this clonotype with many counts. Its binding antigen is unknown. Per-base quality was not reported, and no clone a single base away is much larger than it. The TCR beta CDR3 regions were amplified from the RNA transcripts. The TCR CDR3 was subjected to a first round of RT-PCR using the HTBI primer set and the Qiagen OneStep RT-PCR kit. Libraries were constructed in a second round of multiplex PCR, after which size selection and purification were performed. Sequencing of the libraries was done on an Illumina HiSeq2000 using paired-end 100 bp reads. The original pipeline was this. SOAPnuke was used to process the raw data, removing reads that contained adapters or uncalled bases, had a mean Phred below 15, or lacked an exact match to the constant primer or identifier. High-quality paired reads were merged using COPE v1.2.5, and each unique nucleotide sequence was defined as a clonotype. Clonotypes were aligned to IMGT TRBV, TRBD and TRBJ reference segments using MiTCR v1.1. Only V-J combinations with frequency above 0.0001, covering roughly 99% of repertoires, were analysed. A TCS score was defined as the ratio between F50 (clonal expansion) and ExV (chaos), using BLOSUM62-based TCRdist between CDR3 peptides within each V-J. Welch's t-statistics and random forest reduced fewer than 550 V-J features to roughly 13, which were used in a naive Bayes classifier (R e1071). The public reads were reprocessed in TCRdb via fastp at Q25 and MiXCR, keeping in-frame beta chains. Rows are unified per CDR3 protein, each entry keeping the most common DNA and genes. The V and J calls shown here were made by TCRdb, not taken from the authors' results. The sample table records fewer than 350,000 distinct CDR3 sequences; roughly 20% of these occur just once. The ten top clones hold 45% to 50% of the sample.

The sample is drawn from a study of T cells in Graves' hyperthyroidism and ophthalmopathy (dated by TCRdb to about 2019). About the full investigation: Peripheral blood samples were taken at initial diagnosis, before any treatment was given. In roughly six Graves' hyperthyroidism patients, the study also compared T-cell repertoires from thyroid tissue with T-cell repertoires from blood. Once sampling was done, hyperthyroidism patients were given methimazole at a starting dose of 30 mg daily, whereas ophthalmopathy patients were given high-dose intravenous methylprednisolone. For training and testing, the roughly 93 patients in the discovery cohort were randomly divided in a 7:3 ratio. Prospective prediction of ophthalmopathy was tested in an independent validation cohort of approximately 19 hyperthyroidism patients and some 17 patients who later progressed to ophthalmopathy. TCR V-J signatures able to tell the groups apart were searched for in a discovery cohort of approximately 95 patients, of whom around 43 had Graves' ophthalmopathy and around 58 had stable Graves' hyperthyroidism. The paper reports TCR Vbeta CDR3 sequencing of over 120 peripheral blood samples: some 44 ophthalmopathy, around 80 hyperthyroidism and approximately 17 progressor patients.

A patient counted as having stable Graves' hyperthyroidism if no progression to ophthalmopathy occurred over 18 months of follow-up. Hyperthyroidism patients were newly diagnosed, had a disease duration of under 2 months, and were aged 18 to 65 years. Patients with uncontrolled infections, other autoimmune diseases, pregnancy or lactation were excluded. Diagnoses were based on clinical symptoms, serum thyroxine and TRAb, thyroid ultrasound and orbital computed tomography. PBMCs were separated from roughly 9.3 ml of fresh peripheral blood using Ficoll-Paque density gradient centrifugation. Total RNA was extracted using Trizol reagent, and RNA quality was assessed on an Agilent 2100 Bioanalyzer. Overall study outcomes, separate from this receptor: No statistical method was used to fix the sample size in advance, and group allocation was not hidden from the investigators. Blood samples also contained most of the expanded thyroid clonotypes (frequency above 0.001), which suggests that blood repertoires may reflect thyroid immune responses. A model built on a 13 V-J signature distinguished ophthalmopathy from stable hyperthyroidism, reaching 85% to 90% sensitivity and around 82% specificity in cross-validation and 80%/75% in testing. In validation, the model predicted progression to ophthalmopathy a median of roughly 6.1 months before onset, with approximately 70% sensitivity and roughly 72% specificity.

The junction shows trimming of 3 bases on V and 8 bases on J, and the gene matches do not reach 8 bases of it. The germline V gene (reference sequence) gives CDR1 as LGHDT and CDR2 as YNNKEL. There are 14 amino acids in the CDR3, from cysteine to phenylalanine inclusive. Kept here is only the CDR3 DNA, which spans 42 bases and is read in frame from base 1. This TCR derives from a woman in her fifties or sixties with Graves' hyperthyroidism. The sequence joins TRBV3-1 to TRBJ1-2; the central 8 bases match TRBD1. What was sequenced was blood. The bases are TGTGCCAGCAGCCATCCGGGACAGGAGGCCGGCTACACCTTC. Its translation reads: CASSHPGQEAGYTF.